This is a list of T cell receptor beta chains from one sample in a study of immune cell composition in non-small cell lung cancer. Assay used: immunoSEQ multiplex PCR; TCRdb lists only in-frame clones, some missing. The sample has 6,400 or so clones, under 90% seen once. Sequenced sample: non-adjacent lung tissue. Receptors were obtained from a human donor with non-small cell lung cancer. Both conserved end residues are part of each CDR3. The order of the fields is J gene, D gene, V gene, clone size, CDR3 protein, CDR3 DNA. D genes are given only for firm matches. Not all rows give a size; the values are once, few, many and, for expanded clones, a class.

TRBJ2-2,-,TRBV28,once,CASSLFGQSGELFF,TGTGCCAGCAGTTTATTTGGACAGTCCGGGGAGCTGTTTTTT
TRBJ1-2,-,TRBV28,-,CASRPIEPYYGYTF,TGTGCCAGCAGACCGATCGAGCCCTACTATGGCTACACCTTC
TRBJ2-4,TRBD2,TRBV19,-,CATQERGGANIQYF,TGTGCCACCCAAGAAAGGGGAGGGGCTAACATTCAGTACTTC
TRBJ2-7,-,TRBV5-1,-,CASSLTVLSSYEQYF,TGCGCCAGCAGCTTGACAGTCCTTAGCTCCTACGAGCAGTACTTC
TRBJ1-2,-,TRBV7-2,-,CASRPGGGNYGYTF,TGTGCCAGCAGACCGGGGGGCGGTAACTATGGCTACACCTTC
TRBJ2-1,-,TRBV4-2,-,CASSQGVQEDYNEQFF,TGTGCCAGCAGCCAAGGAGTACAGGAAGACTACAATGAGCAGTTCTTC
TRBJ2-1,-,TRBV30,-,CAKKDTVGSDEQFF,TGTGCCAAAAAGGACACGGTTGGCAGCGATGAGCAGTTCTTC
TRBJ1-1,-,TRBV7-2,few,CAIRTVVGAFF,TGTGCCATCCGGACAGTTGTCGGAGCTTTCTTT
TRBJ2-6,-,TRBV19,-,CATTGANVLTF,TGTGCCACTACTGGGGCCAACGTCCTGACTTTC
TRBJ1-1,TRBD1,TRBV19,-,CASSIGTATEAFF,TGTGCCAGTAGTATCGGGACAGCCACTGAAGCTTTCTTT
TRBJ2-7,-,TRBV30,-,CAGRWRGHYEQYF,TGTGCTGGGAGATGGCGTGGCCACTACGAGCAGTACTTC
TRBJ2-4,TRBD1,TRBV5-5,-,CASSSYDRGGGLAKNIQYF,TGTGCCAGCAGCTCTTACGACAGGGGAGGAGGTTTAGCCAAAAACATTCAGTACTTC
TRBJ2-7,TRBD1,TRBV2,few,CASSSRGREQYF,TGTGCCAGCAGTTCCAGGGGGCGCGAGCAGTACTTC
TRBJ2-5,TRBD1,TRBV7-9,-,CASSFQGDLQVQYF,TGTGCCAGCAGCTTCCAGGGGGACCTGCAAGTGCAGTACTTC
TRBJ1-1,-,TRBV7-8,-,CASSTQGFTEAFF,TGTGCCAGCAGCACCCAGGGATTTACTGAAGCTTTCTTT